The 30 T cell receptor beta chains below were found in one sample sequenced in a study of T cell responses to AZD1222 COVID-19 vaccine. Measured with immunoSEQ multiplex PCR; TCRdb has only the in-frame clones, and not every one. The sample consists of fewer than 120,000 clones, 85% to 90% of them appearing once. Sequences were derived from peripheral blood, sampled 28 days after the second AZD1222 dose. These receptors were obtained from an adult who received the AZD1222 COVID-19 vaccine.

V and J are TRBV19 and TRBJ1-1, with D perhaps TRBD1 (6 bases). Germline V gene sequence: CDR1 LNHDA, CDR2 SQIVND (reference sequence). CDR3 size: 14 residues. V lost 4 bases and J lost 3, with 12 bases in between. The CDR3: CASSNNRVHTEAFF. CDR3 DNA sequence: TGTGCCAGTAGTAATAACAGGGTTCACACTGAAGCTTTCTTT.

The chain uses TRBV5-8 and TRBJ2-7; 9 bases are a match to TRBD2. Trimming at V came to 6 bases and at J to 2 bases, leaving 12 bases not matched to a gene. The CDR3 extends over 16 amino acids. Germline lookup yields CDR1 SGHTS and CDR2 YDEGEE. The CDR3 is CASNRDGVAGAYEQYF. The DNA for the CDR3 is TGTGCCAGCAACAGAGACGGGGTAGCGGGAGCCTACGAGCAGTACTTC. Drawing the rest from reference TRBV5-8 and TRBJ2-7, the complete variable domain is EAGVTQSPTHLIKTRGQQATLRCSPISGHTSVYWYQQALGLGLQFLLWYDEGEERNRGNFPPRFSGRQFPNYSSELNVNALELEDSALYLCASNRDGVAGAYEQYFGPGTRLTVT.

The rearrangement uses TRBV7-9 and TRBJ1-2, with 8 bases identical to TRBD1. The J segment lost 8 bases and the V segment lost 4 bases, leaving 15 bases of the junction unmatched. The germline V gene has CDR1 SEHNR and CDR2 FQNEAQ (reference sequence). CDR3 length equals 16 residues. The CDR3 protein is CASSSSTGTGQRGYTF. In nucleotides, the CDR3 is TGTGCCAGCAGCTCAAGTACCGGGACAGGCCAACGGGGCTACACCTTC.

The rearrangement links TRBV20-1 to TRBJ2-7; weak D call: TRBD2 (5 bases). CDR1 and CDR2 from the germline V gene are DFQATT and SNEGSKA (reference sequence). The CDR3 consists of 11 residues. V gave up 4 bases and J gave up 2 bases, with 6 bases separating them. CDR3 loop: CSAIGTYEQYF. In DNA form, the CDR3 reads TGCAGTGCTATCGGGACCTACGAGCAGTACTTC.

This sequence joins TRBV5-5 and TRBJ2-7; the D gene is possibly TRBD1 (6 bases). Trimming took 2 bases from V and 1 from J, leaving 19 bases between them. CDR1 and CDR2 (germline): SGHKS, YYEKEE (reference sequence). This CDR3 has 17 amino acids. CDR3 in amino acids: CASSLGTSLKGSYEQYF. The CDR3 DNA reads as TGTGCCAGCAGCTTAGGGACATCCCTTAAGGGGTCCTACGAGCAGTACTTC.

CDR3 amino acids: CAISETRAGYQPQHF. The CDR3 nucleotides are TGTGCCATCAGCGAGACACGGGCTGGCTATCAGCCCCAGCATTTT. The chain links TRBV10-3 to TRBJ1-5; no clear D gene. The germline V gene has CDR1 ENHRY and CDR2 SYGVKD. The CDR3 runs to 15 residues. V was pared by 6 bases and J by 5 bases, with 17 bases between.

This clone showed up just once. This sequence joins TRBV7-6 and TRBJ2-7, with a weak D call TRBD1 (6 bases). Germline CDR1 is SGHVS and CDR2 is FNYEAQ. The CDR3 sequence is 14 residues long. Trimming removed 2 bases at V and 8 bases at J, with 16 bases between. The CDR3 DNA reads TGTGCCAGCAGCTTATCAGCGACAGGTTTCAAGCAGTACTTC. Translating it yields CASSLSATGFKQYF.

The chain employs TRBV13 and TRBJ2-1; D is tentatively TRBD1 or TRBD2 (7 bases each). The CDR3 sequence is 16 residues long. The V gene lost 3 bases and the J gene lost 10 bases, with 22 bases spanning the gap. Germline V gene lookup returns CDR1 PRHDT and CDR2 FYEKMQ (reference sequence). CDR3 sequence: CASSFTGEGGRVEQFF. In DNA, the CDR3 is TGTGCCAGCAGCTTTACAGGGGAAGGCGGGAGAGTGGAGCAGTTCTTC.

V is TRBV5-1 and J is TRBJ2-3; D is uncertain. The CDR3 length is 17 residues. V lost 5 bases and J lost 0, with 19 bases in between. The germline V gene has CDR1 SGHRS and CDR2 YFSETQ. The CDR3 sequence is CASRLGSPGRSTDTQYF. In DNA, the CDR3 is TGCGCCAGCAGGCTTGGATCCCCTGGACGGAGCACAGATACGCAGTATTTT.

This clone was recorded once. CDR3 sequence reads: CASSKGETGANVLTF. The CDR3 DNA reads TGTGCCAGCAGCAAGGGGGAGACTGGGGCCAACGTCCTGACTTTC. The rearrangement links TRBV5-4 to TRBJ2-6, with a possible D match to TRBD1 (6 bases). The CDR3 contains 15 residues. Trimming stripped 4 bases from V and 2 bases from J, with 10 bases between. CDR1 and CDR2 (germline): SGHNT, YYREEE (reference sequence).

This chain connects TRBV4-2 to TRBJ1-1, with 7 bases matching TRBD1. From germline, CDR1 is LGHNA and CDR2 YNFKEQ. This CDR3 is built from 19 residues. V lost 4 bases to trimming and J lost 1 base; unmatched junction nucleotides: 18. DNA for the CDR3: TGTGCCAGCAGCCGAGGGACCGGAGATTGGACAGGACAGAACACTGAAGCTTTCTTT. This sequence encodes CASSRGTGDWTGQNTEAFF.

V usage is TRBV6-2 or TRBV6-3 and J usage is TRBJ1-5; the match to TRBD1 covers 9 bases. The V gene's germline CDR1 is MNHEY and CDR2 SVGEGT. The CDR3 is 19 residues long. The ends lost 5 bases at V and 0 bases at J; junction bases unmatched: 14. This chain's CDR3 is CASSGDRVAGVYSNQPQHF. The CDR3 DNA follows: TGTGCCAGCAGTGGGGACAGGGTGGCCGGGGTCTATAGCAATCAGCCCCAGCATTTT.

V gene TRBV15 combines with J gene TRBJ1-5; a weak D match, TRBD1 (5 bases). The CDR3 spans 15 residues. Trimming shortened V by 0 bases and J by 0 bases, and 6 bases separated the two germline ends. Germline V gene sequence: CDR1 LNHNV, CDR2 YYDKDF (reference sequence). CDR3 DNA sequence: TGTGCCACCAGCAGAGATGGGGCTAGCAATCAGCCCCAGCATTTT. It translates to CATSRDGASNQPQHF.

The genes are TRBV10-1 and TRBJ2-7; a weak D match, TRBD1 (6 bases). V dropped 7 bases and J dropped 6 bases, with 10 bases sitting between them. This CDR3 is built from 11 residues. Germline CDR1 reads WNHNN; CDR2 reads SYGVQD (reference sequence). CDR3 loop: CASTQGIEQYF. CDR3 coding DNA: TGCGCCAGCACACAGGGTATCGAGCAGTACTTC.

The rearrangement joins TRBV6-5 to TRBJ1-3; D remains unclear. CDR1 and CDR2 from the germline V gene are MNHEY and SVGAGI. CDR3 length: 14 residues. V was pared by 8 bases and J by 4 bases, with 15 bases between. As DNA, the CDR3 is TGTGCCAGCTTCAGACTTAGAGCGGGAAACACCATATATTTT. It specifies CASFRLRAGNTIYF.

The genes are TRBV5-1 and TRBJ2-1; possible D gene TRBD1, 5 bases. This CDR3 has 15 residues. Germline CDR1 SGHRS, CDR2 YFSETQ. Between the trimmed V and J ends, which lost 2 bases and 4 bases, there was a span of 13 bases. CDR3: CASSFGDRQYNEQFF. The CDR3 DNA reads TGCGCCAGCAGCTTCGGAGACAGACAATACAATGAGCAGTTCTTC.

J is TRBJ2-2 and V is TRBV7-9, with no clear D. CDR3 length: 16 residues. Germline values: CDR1 SEHNR, CDR2 FQNEAQ (reference sequence). Trimming shortened V by 5 bases and J by 2 bases, and 15 bases separated the two germline ends. The CDR3 DNA reads TGTGCCAGCAGCCCACGCCGGGTACCCAACACCGGGGAGCTGTTTTTT. This translates into CASSPRRVPNTGELFF.

The genes are TRBV5-1 and TRBJ1-4, with D uncertain. V lost 4 bases and J lost 5, with 15 bases in between. Germline V gene lookup returns CDR1 SGHRS and CDR2 YFSETQ. This CDR3 contains 15 residues. The CDR3 protein is CASSPNGLPNEKLFF. CDR3 in DNA: TGCGCCAGCAGCCCCAACGGACTCCCGAATGAAAAACTGTTTTTT.

This chain connects TRBV6-5 to TRBJ1-1, with D unclear. Between the trimmed V and J ends, which lost 5 bases and 0 bases, there was a span of 10 bases. The CDR3 consists of 14 residues. CDR1 and CDR2 from the germline V gene are MNHEY and SVGAGI. The CDR3 DNA is TGTGCCAGCAGTCGCATGGGTATGAACACTGAAGCTTTCTTT. Translation: CASSRMGMNTEAFF.

V is TRBV5-1 and J is TRBJ2-7; 10 bases align to TRBD1. This CDR3 has 15 amino acids. The ends lost 3 bases at V and 6 bases at J; junction bases unmatched: 9. From germline, CDR1 is SGHRS and CDR2 YFSETQ. CDR3 coding DNA: TGCGCCAGCAGCTCGAACCCGGGGACAGGGGTCGAGCAGTACTTC. Translation gives CASSSNPGTGVEQYF.

The chain's CDR3 is CASSLAGTGAPLGEKLFF. CDR3 sequence (DNA): TGCGCCAGCAGCTTGGCCGGGACAGGGGCCCCCTTGGGTGAAAAACTGTTTTTT. V is TRBV5-1 and J is TRBJ1-4; TRBD1 agrees at 10 bases. The CDR3 extends over 18 amino acids. V gave up 0 bases and J gave up 7 bases; unmatched junction bases: 12. In germline, CDR1 is SGHRS, CDR2 YFSETQ. Full variable domain (rest looked up from reference TRBV5-1 and TRBJ1-4): KAGVTQTPRYLIKTRGQQVTLSCSPISGHRSVSWYQQTPGQGLQFLFEYFSETQRNKGNFPGRFSGRQFSNSRSEMNVSTLELGDSALYLCASSLAGTGAPLGEKLFFGSGTQLSVL.

The chain employs TRBV5-1 and TRBJ2-5; either TRBD1 or TRBD2 may fit D (5 bases each). Germline CDR1 reads SGHRS; CDR2 reads YFSETQ. There are 15 residues in the CDR3. The V and J ends lost 7 bases and 1 base respectively, with 17 bases between them. In DNA, the CDR3 is TGCGCCAGCCGGGACCCCCAATCCTTCCAAGAGACCCAGTACTTC. Translating gives CASRDPQSFQETQYF. Drawing the rest from reference TRBV5-1 and TRBJ2-5, the complete variable domain is KAGVTQTPRYLIKTRGQQVTLSCSPISGHRSVSWYQQTPGQGLQFLFEYFSETQRNKGNFPGRFSGRQFSNSRSEMNVSTLELGDSALYLCASRDPQSFQETQYFGPGTRLLVL.

In DNA form, the CDR3 reads TGTGCCACCCGGACTGTCTACGAGCAGTACTTC. It codes for CATRTVYEQYF. This chain joins TRBV6-6 and TRBJ2-7; D perhaps matches TRBD2 (5 bases). CDR3 length equals 11 residues. The V end lost 10 bases, the J end lost 3 bases, and 10 bases lay between the germline ends. The germline V gene has CDR1 MNHNY and CDR2 SVGAGI (reference sequence).

This clone has just one count. The chain joins TRBV2 to TRBJ2-1; 9 bases agree with TRBD2. Trimming at V came to 7 bases and at J to 8 bases, leaving 6 bases not matched to a gene. The CDR3 extends over 13 amino acids. CDR1 is SNHLY and CDR2 is FYNNEI in the germline V gene. The CDR3 DNA reads TGTGCCAGCAAGGGGACTAGCTGGGATGAGCAGTTCTTC. Translating it yields CASKGTSWDEQFF.

The chain has TRBV9 and TRBJ2-7; the D gene is possibly TRBD2 (6 bases). V dropped 3 bases and J dropped 3 bases, with 16 bases sitting between them. This CDR3 spans 15 amino acids. CDR1 SGDLS and CDR2 YYNGEE come from the germline V gene. CDR3: CASSASLGGVYEQYF. CDR3 nucleotides: TGTGCCAGCAGCGCCAGCCTTGGCGGGGTCTACGAGCAGTACTTC.

The rearrangement uses TRBV5-1 and TRBJ1-3, with TRBD1 identical over 7 bases. The germline V gene encodes CDR1 SGHRS and CDR2 YFSETQ. V trimming: 0 bases; J trimming: 4 bases; junction bases outside the gene matches: 1. CDR3 length: 14 residues. The CDR3 sequence is CASSLVGGGNTIYF. The CDR3 DNA reads TGCGCCAGCAGCTTGGTAGGGGGCGGAAACACCATATATTTT.

The chain combines TRBV13 with TRBJ2-1; D not resolved. CDR3 length: 11 amino acids. The germline V and J ends were trimmed by 3 bases and 9 bases, with 6 bases remaining between them. The germline V gene has CDR1 PRHDT and CDR2 FYEKMQ (reference sequence). The CDR3 protein is CASSFPVEQFF. The CDR3 coding sequence is TGTGCCAGCAGCTTCCCCGTTGAGCAGTTCTTC.

The table lists this clone with a few counts. The chain employs TRBV5-1 and TRBJ1-2; TRBD1 matches at 10 bases. Germline V gene lookup returns CDR1 SGHRS and CDR2 YFSETQ. Germline trimming cut 2 bases from V and 7 bases from J; bases unmatched to any gene: 2. The CDR3 sequence is 13 residues long. This CDR3 reads CASSFDRGLGYTF. CDR3 nucleotides: TGCGCCAGCAGCTTTGACAGGGGGCTTGGCTACACCTTC.

This clone was picked up one time. The CDR3 bases are TGTGCCAGCAGCCCTATAGGTAATGAAAAACTGTTTTTT. It translates to CASSPIGNEKLFF. This rearrangement joins TRBV3-1 (or the pseudogene TRBV3-2) to TRBJ1-4; unclear D gene. Between the trimmed V and J ends, which lost 4 bases and 4 bases, there was a span of 7 bases. Germline CDR1 is LGHDT and CDR2 is YNNKEL (reference sequence). The CDR3 totals 13 residues.

The V call is TRBV7-9, the J call TRBJ1-1; D possibly corresponds to TRBD1 (5 bases). The V gene's germline CDR1 is SEHNR and CDR2 FQNEAQ (reference sequence). Trimming pared 0 bases from V and 4 bases from J, leaving 9 bases between. CDR3 length: 14 residues. Written as DNA, the CDR3 is TGTGCCAGCAGCTTAGCGGGGGGTTCCACTGAAGCTTTCTTT. This translates into CASSLAGGSTEAFF.